The 29 T cell receptor beta chains reported below all come from one sample, sequenced in a study of T cell responses to AZD1222 COVID-19 vaccine. The protocol was immunoSEQ multiplex PCR, while the TCRdb copy is restricted to in-frame clones and leaves out a portion. The sample includes 95,000 to 150,000 clones, roughly nine tenths seen only once; the top ten take under 4%. Sample: peripheral blood, taken on day 0 of AZD1222 vaccination. The origin of the receptors is an adult in good health.

The chain couples TRBV4-1 to TRBJ1-2, with 7 bases identical to TRBD1. CDR3 length equals 14 residues. The germline gives CDR1 MGHRA, CDR2 YSYEKL. V lost 1 base, J lost 14 bases, and 13 bases stayed unmatched. CDR3 residues: CASSQAGDRPRGTF. The CDR3, as DNA: TGCGCCAGCAGCCAAGCCGGGGACAGACCTAGAGGGACCTTC.

The chain joins TRBV6-6 to TRBJ1-5, with D possibly being TRBD1 (5 bases). V lost 6 bases to trimming and J lost 2 bases, with 11 bases between them. The germline CDR1 and CDR2 sequences are MNHNY and SVGAGI (reference sequence). The CDR3 has 14 amino acids. CDR3 protein: CASRTGGGNQPQHF. In nucleotides, the CDR3 is TGTGCCAGCAGAACGGGGGGTGGCAATCAGCCCCAGCATTTT.

Here the CDR3 DNA reads TGTGCCAGTAGTATCCAGGGGGCGTCCGGCGGCTACACCTTC. Residues: CASSIQGASGGYTF. This sequence joins TRBV19 and TRBJ1-2; 8 bases align to TRBD1. The trim removed 3 bases at V and 8 bases at J, leaving 8 bases unmatched. CDR1 is LNHDA and CDR2 is SQIVND in the germline V gene (reference sequence). The CDR3 extends over 14 amino acids.

V gene TRBV27 combines with J gene TRBJ2-7, with TRBD1 matching over 7 bases. The CDR3 extends over 15 amino acids. The germline CDR1 and CDR2 sequences are MNHEY and SMNVEV (reference sequence). V lost 2 bases to trimming and J lost 2 bases; unmatched junction nucleotides: 6. The CDR3 here is CASSLATGPTYEQYF. DNA of the CDR3: TGTGCCAGCAGTTTAGCGACAGGGCCGACCTACGAGCAGTACTTC.

The chain couples TRBV6-5 to TRBJ1-1; maybe TRBD1 (5 bases). The CDR3 consists of 15 residues. Germline CDR1 is MNHEY and CDR2 is SVGAGI. Trimming stripped 7 bases from V and 1 base from J, with 16 bases between. The CDR3 loop reads CASNLGGAGNTEAFF. The CDR3 DNA sequence: TGTGCCAGCAACTTGGGGGGAGCGGGGAACACTGAAGCTTTCTTT.

The chain uses TRBV7-9 and TRBJ2-1; 15 bases fit TRBD2. Trimming at V came to 7 bases and at J to 6 bases, leaving 13 bases not matched to a gene. This CDR3 is built from 18 residues. Germline V CDR1 and CDR2: SEHNR, FQNEAQ (reference sequence). The chain's CDR3 is CASTLGGLAGGLGNEQFF. As DNA, the CDR3 is TGTGCCAGCACTCTGGGGGGACTAGCGGGAGGCCTGGGCAATGAGCAGTTCTTC.

V and J are TRBV25-1 and TRBJ1-3, with D unresolved. The germline V gene has CDR1 MGHDK and CDR2 SYGVNS. CDR3 length: 16 amino acids. V was pared by 2 bases and J by 0 bases, with 11 bases between. CDR3 in amino acids: CASSENKEYSGNTIYF. CDR3 DNA sequence: TGTGCCAGCAGTGAAAATAAGGAATACTCTGGAAACACCATATATTTT.

The J gene is TRBJ1-3, the V gene TRBV5-1; D not certain. The germline gives CDR1 SGHRS, CDR2 YFSETQ. This CDR3 has 13 amino acids. V lost 6 bases and J lost 4, with 11 bases in between. The CDR3 sequence is CASTNSEGNTIYF. The DNA of the CDR3 is TGCGCCAGCACAAACAGCGAAGGAAACACCATATATTTT.

V usage is TRBV18 and J usage is TRBJ2-1, with D perhaps matching TRBD1 or TRBD2 (5 bases each). The CDR3 has 14 residues. CDR1 is KGHSH and CDR2 is LQKENI in the germline V gene. V was shortened by 4 bases and J by 0 bases, with 7 bases between the two germline ends. The CDR3 nucleotides are TGTGCCAGCTCACGAGGGGCCTCCTACAATGAGCAGTTCTTC. It translates to CASSRGASYNEQFF.

The V call is TRBV10-3, the J call TRBJ2-7; 11 nucleotides agree with TRBD2. This CDR3 spans 15 amino acids. Germline V gene lookup returns CDR1 ENHRY and CDR2 SYGVKD. Losses at the gene ends were 10 bases for V and 4 bases for J; bases not matched to a gene: 12. CDR3 sequence: CATTSTSGGIYEQYF. CDR3 DNA sequence: TGTGCCACCACTTCAACTAGCGGGGGAATTTACGAGCAGTACTTC.

The chain links TRBV12-3 or TRBV12-4 to TRBJ2-3; tentative D call: TRBD1 (6 bases). V was clipped by 3 bases and J by 10 bases, with 14 bases between them. The CDR3 contains 13 residues. The CDR3 region has the DNA TGTGCCAGCAGTTTTTACAGGGCCTCGGCGCAGTATTTT. Translation: CASSFYRASAQYF.

The gene calls are TRBV4-2 and TRBJ1-1, with TRBD1 identical over 9 bases. Germline V gene lookup returns CDR1 LGHNA and CDR2 YNFKEQ. This CDR3 is built from 17 residues. The V segment lost 6 bases and the J segment 0 bases; nucleotides outside the gene matches: 11. In DNA, the CDR3 is TGTGCCAGCAGTGGAGGGGACAGGGTGAAGATGAACACTGAAGCTTTCTTT. This gives the protein CASSGGDRVKMNTEAFF.

The V call is TRBV19, the J call TRBJ1-1; D remains ambiguous. V lost 7 bases, J lost 11 bases, and 20 bases lay in between. The length of the CDR3 is 13 residues. Looked up from germline, CDR1 is LNHDA and CDR2 is SQIVND (reference sequence). In DNA, the CDR3 is TGTGCCAGTATACGGGTTTCAGGTGGACGCGCTTTCTTT. It codes for CASIRVSGGRAFF.

The chain joins TRBV6-1 to TRBJ1-4; D not resolved. Germline V gives CDR1 MNHNS, CDR2 SASEGT. CDR3 length equals 15 residues. The V end was cut by 2 bases, the J end by 0 bases, with 7 bases between. CDR3 sequence reads: CASSEHLATNEKLFF. The CDR3 DNA is TGTGCCAGCAGTGAACACCTTGCAACTAATGAAAAACTGTTTTTT.

This clone has only a few counts. The chain joins TRBV2 to TRBJ1-5; D perhaps matches TRBD1 (6 bases). The length of the CDR3 is 16 residues. Trimming removed 4 bases from V and 3 bases from J, with 16 bases in between. Germline V CDR1 and CDR2: SNHLY, FYNNEI. The CDR3 nucleotides read TGTGCCAGCAGTGCCGGGACACCCAGCTTCAATCAGCCCCAGCATTTT. Its translation: CASSAGTPSFNQPQHF. Supplemented by reference TRBV2 and TRBJ1-5, the full variable domain reads EPEVTQTPSHQVTQMGQEVILRCVPISNHLYFYWYRQILGQKVEFLVSFYNNEISEKSEIFDDQFSVERPDGSNFTLKIRSTKLEDSAMYFCASSAGTPSFNQPQHFGDGTRLSIL.

The chain joins TRBV7-2 to TRBJ2-5, with TRBD1 matching 7 bases. Unmatched junction bases numbered 5, after V lost 5 bases and J lost 2 bases. Germline CDR1 is SGHTA and CDR2 is FQGNSA. The CDR3 has 14 residues. The CDR3 sequence: CASSLQGWQETQYF. CDR3 DNA sequence: TGTGCCAGCAGCCTACAGGGGTGGCAAGAGACCCAGTACTTC.

The V call is TRBV28, the J call TRBJ1-2; 7 bases align to TRBD1. CDR1 and CDR2 from the germline V gene are MDHEN and SYDVKM. The CDR3 runs 15 residues. V lost 9 bases and J lost 1; bases outside the gene matches: 11. CDR3 in amino acids: CASTLRDRYNYGYTF. For the CDR3, the DNA is TGTGCCAGTACCCTCCGGGACAGATATAACTATGGCTACACCTTC.

This clone showed up just once. This sequence joins TRBV4-3 and TRBJ2-1; D is uncertain. V was pared by 0 bases and J by 4 bases, with 10 bases between. Germline CDR1 LGHNA, CDR2 YSLEER. CDR3 size: 15 residues. Written as DNA, the CDR3 is TGCGCCAGCAGCCAAGATCACAAAATATACAATGAGCAGTTCTTC. Its protein is CASSQDHKIYNEQFF.

V gene TRBV4-2 combines with J gene TRBJ1-1; D gene ambiguous. The CDR3 is made up of 15 amino acids. Between the trimmed V and J ends, which lost 0 bases and 0 bases, there was a span of 8 bases. The germline V gene encodes CDR1 LGHNA and CDR2 YNFKEQ. The CDR3 is CASSQDEMVNTEAFF. The CDR3 DNA reads as TGTGCCAGCAGCCAAGATGAAATGGTGAACACTGAAGCTTTCTTT.

This chain connects TRBV6-1 to TRBJ1-2; TRBD1 agrees at 7 bases. This CDR3 region has 15 residues. With 1 base clipped from V and 3 bases from J, the junction kept 5 bases outside the gene matches. Germline CDR1 and CDR2: MNHNS and SASEGT. CDR3: CASSEDRGTDYGYTF. The CDR3 DNA is TGTGCCAGCAGTGAAGACAGGGGCACGGACTATGGCTACACCTTC.

The chain links TRBV6-5 to TRBJ1-5; the D is unclear. Germline CDR1 and CDR2: MNHEY and SVGAGI. V lost 6 bases and J 5 bases, leaving 11 bases between the germline ends. CDR3 length: 13 amino acids. CDR3 in DNA: TGTGCCAGCAGCCTCCGGAGGGATCAGCCCCAGCATTTT. Its protein product is CASSLRRDQPQHF.

This chain connects TRBV29-1 to TRBJ2-5; D might be TRBD1 (7 bases). The germline gives CDR1 SQVTM, CDR2 ANQGSEA. CDR3 length equals 14 residues. Trimming left V 7 bases short and J 2 bases short, with 17 bases between. The CDR3 loop is CSAGPAGQQETQYF. The CDR3 bases are TGCAGCGCTGGGCCCGCGGGACAGCAAGAGACCCAGTACTTC. Looking up the rest from reference TRBV29-1 and TRBJ2-5 gives the full variable domain: SAVISQKPSRDICQRGTSLTIQCQVDSQVTMMFWYRQQPGQSLTLIATANQGSEATYESGFVIDKFPISRPNLTFSTLTVSNMSPEDSSIYLCSAGPAGQQETQYFGPGTRLLVL.

The chain recombines TRBV28 with TRBJ2-1, with 12 bases fitting TRBD2. Trimming at V came to 0 bases and at J to 10 bases, leaving 10 bases not matched to a gene. The CDR3 spans 17 residues. Germline V lookup: CDR1 MDHEN, CDR2 SYDVKM. The CDR3, as DNA: TGTGCCAGCAGTTTATGGGGGGCTAGCGGGAGGGCCAACGAGCAGTTCTTC. This sequence encodes CASSLWGASGRANEQFF.

The chain has TRBV5-1 and TRBJ2-7, with TRBD1 matching over 8 bases. The germline CDR1 and CDR2 sequences are SGHRS and YFSETQ. Germline trimming cut 5 bases from V and 1 base from J; bases unmatched to any gene: 5. The CDR3 sequence is 14 residues long. CDR3 coding DNA: TGCGCCAGCAGTGTAACAGGGGGGTCCTACGAGCAGTACTTC. Its protein is CASSVTGGSYEQYF.

V gene TRBV19 combines with J gene TRBJ2-5, with D hard to call. V shed 6 bases and J shed 7 bases, with 18 bases lying between them. Germline loops: CDR1 LNHDA, CDR2 SQIVND (reference sequence). The CDR3 sequence is 14 residues long. The CDR3 sequence is CASSGSIGYGTQYF. The CDR3 DNA reads as TGTGCCAGTAGCGGGTCCATCGGGTATGGGACCCAGTACTTC.

This clone was counted only a few times. J is TRBJ2-1 and V is TRBV19; unclear D gene. Germline V CDR1 and CDR2: LNHDA, SQIVND (reference sequence). V shed 1 base and J shed 6 bases, with 4 bases lying between them. CDR3 length: 12 residues. CDR3 sequence reads: CASSIGSNEQFF. As DNA, the CDR3 is TGTGCCAGTAGTATAGGGAGCAATGAGCAGTTCTTC.

The chain carries TRBV27 and TRBJ1-1, with D possibly being TRBD1 (6 bases). The CDR3 loop spans 14 amino acids. Germline CDR1 is MNHEY and CDR2 is SMNVEV (reference sequence). Trimming took off 0 bases at V and 8 bases at J, with 13 bases between the two ends. The CDR3 loop reads CASSLSSGAGEAFF. Here the CDR3 DNA reads TGTGCCAGCAGTTTATCCTCAGGGGCCGGAGAAGCTTTCTTT.

The chain combines TRBV27 with TRBJ1-1; TRBD1 aligns across 9 bases. Losses at the gene ends were 6 bases for V and 6 bases for J; bases not matched to a gene: 8. The CDR3 consists of 14 residues. The V gene's germline CDR1 is MNHEY and CDR2 SMNVEV (reference sequence). DNA for the CDR3: TGTGCCAGCAGGGCGGGACAGGGAGGAGCTGAAGCTTTCTTT. It encodes CASRAGQGGAEAFF.

This chain joins TRBV4-1 and TRBJ1-2; D is undetermined. V lost 0 bases and J 3 bases, leaving 5 bases between the germline ends. This CDR3 comprises 13 residues. Germline V CDR1 and CDR2: MGHRA, YSYEKL. The CDR3 loop reads CASSQDQDYGYTF. The CDR3 DNA reads as TGCGCCAGCAGCCAAGATCAGGACTATGGCTACACCTTC.